This entry concerns a single TCR beta chain. Sequencing used immunoSEQ multiplex PCR; TCRdb keeps in-frame clones, though not all of them. The sample consists of around 110,000 clones, 70% to 90% of them appearing once. This record belongs to a study of control samples from healthy donors and cancer patients. Germline CDR1 reads WNHNN; CDR2 reads SYGVQD (reference sequence). Trimming at V came to 5 bases and at J to 8 bases, leaving 8 bases not matched to a gene. The CDR3 spans 14 residues. This chain connects TRBV10-1 to TRBJ2-1, with 8 bases identical to TRBD1. Sequenced sample: blood. This receptor was obtained from a woman in her seventies in good health. CDR3: CASSPGQGVDEQFF. In DNA, the CDR3 is TGCGCCAGCAGTCCCGGACAGGGTGTCGATGAGCAGTTCTTC.